These 13 T cell receptor beta chains were sequenced from one sample in a study of blood T cell repertoires in COVID-19. This table comes from immunoSEQ multiplex PCR, and its TCRdb copy is limited to in-frame clones, with some not included. The data hold 120,000 or so clones, with 88% observed a single time. Sequenced sample: peripheral blood. The source is a man aged 45 to 65 with acute or convalescent COVID-19.

The CDR3 sequence is CASSLVAGNKYNEQFF. CDR3 nucleotide sequence: TGTGCCAGCAGCTTAGTGGCAGGGAATAAGTACAATGAGCAGTTCTTC. The chain links TRBV11-2 to TRBJ2-1; a possible D gene is TRBD1 (5 bases). V was shortened by 1 base and J by 4 bases, with 14 bases between the two germline ends. The CDR3 is 16 amino acids. CDR1 SGHAT and CDR2 FQNNGV come from the germline V gene.

The chain combines TRBV4-1 with TRBJ2-1, with 7 bases identical to TRBD2. The V segment lost 6 bases and the J segment 0 bases; nucleotides outside the gene matches: 8. The CDR3 totals 16 residues. CDR1 MGHRA and CDR2 YSYEKL come from the germline V gene. Here the CDR3 DNA reads TGCGCCAGCAGGACGGGGACTACCTACTCCTACAATGAGCAGTTCTTC. Translation: CASRTGTTYSYNEQFF.

The genes are TRBV7-9 and TRBJ2-1; D unresolved. The V gene's germline CDR1 is SEHNR and CDR2 FQNEAQ (reference sequence). CDR3 length: 13 residues. Trimming took 1 base from V and 7 from J, leaving 8 bases between them. CDR3 residues: CASSLVLENEQFF. The CDR3, as DNA: TGTGCCAGCAGCTTAGTTCTGGAGAATGAGCAGTTCTTC.

The chain carries TRBV11-3 and TRBJ2-7, with D maybe TRBD1 (6 bases). Germline-derived CDR1 and CDR2 are SGHNT and YENEEA. The CDR3 is made up of 12 amino acids. V lost 3 bases to trimming and J lost 7 bases, with 10 bases between them. The DNA of the CDR3 is TGTGCCAGCAGCTTCAAAGGGGGAGAGCAGTACTTC. It specifies CASSFKGGEQYF.

The chain is built from TRBV27 and TRBJ1-3; D is unclear. V was trimmed by 5 bases and J by 0 bases, leaving 8 bases between them. The CDR3 sequence is 14 residues long. Germline V gives CDR1 MNHEY, CDR2 SMNVEV (reference sequence). CDR3 nucleotide sequence: TGTGCCAGCAGTGCGGCGGTCTCTGGAAACACCATATATTTT. It yields the protein CASSAAVSGNTIYF.

This chain connects TRBV6-1 to TRBJ1-6; TRBD1 matches at 9 bases. V gave up 2 bases and J gave up 5 bases; unmatched junction bases: 16. The CDR3 consists of 20 residues. Per germline, CDR1 MNHNS and CDR2 SASEGT. The CDR3 sequence: CASSEYLGQGRLGNNSPLHF. CDR3 DNA: TGTGCCAGCAGTGAATACCTGGGACAGGGTCGTTTGGGCAATAATTCACCCCTCCACTTT.

The chain combines TRBV5-4 with TRBJ1-1, with a tentative D call TRBD1 (6 bases). V shed 0 bases and J shed 1 base, with 10 bases lying between them. The CDR3 loop spans 15 amino acids. The germline V gene encodes CDR1 SGHNT and CDR2 YYREEE (reference sequence). The chain's CDR3 is CASSLAGQSNTEAFF. For the CDR3, the DNA is TGTGCCAGCAGCTTGGCTGGACAGTCGAACACTGAAGCTTTCTTT.

This clone has a single count. This rearrangement joins TRBV10-3 to TRBJ1-3; D is undetermined. CDR3 size: 13 residues. V was shortened by 6 bases and J by 4 bases, with 10 bases between the two germline ends. Germline CDR1 ENHRY, CDR2 SYGVKD. The CDR3 here is CAISGSQGNTIYF. The CDR3 region has the DNA TGTGCCATCAGCGGGTCTCAGGGAAACACCATATATTTT.

The V call is TRBV3-1 (or the pseudogene TRBV3-2), the J call TRBJ1-5; D unclear. The CDR3 totals 14 residues. The germline V gene has CDR1 LGHDT and CDR2 YNNKEL (reference sequence). The germline V and J ends were trimmed by 1 base and 2 bases, with 6 bases remaining between them. The CDR3 sequence: CASSQVAGNQPQHF. The CDR3 DNA is TGTGCCAGCAGCCAAGTTGCAGGCAATCAGCCCCAGCATTTT.

The chain links TRBV11-3 to TRBJ2-1; 7 nucleotides line up with TRBD2. The CDR3 has 17 amino acids. V lost 4 bases and J lost 3; bases outside the gene matches: 12. CDR1 is SGHNT and CDR2 is YENEEA in the germline V gene. DNA of the CDR3: TGTGCCAGCAGCTCCCCCGAGGCGGGAGCTATCTACAATGAGCAGTTCTTC. This codes for CASSSPEAGAIYNEQFF. Based on the CDR3 plus reference TRBV11-3 and TRBJ2-1, the full variable domain is EAGVVQSPRYKIIEKKQPVAFWCNPISGHNTLYWYLQNLGQGPELLIRYENEEAVDDSQLPKDRFSAERLKGVDSTLKIQPAELGDSAVYLCASSSPEAGAIYNEQFFGPGTRLTVL.

The chain couples TRBV5-5 to TRBJ1-1; D is unclear. This CDR3 region has 15 residues. Germline V gives CDR1 SGHKS, CDR2 YYEKEE (reference sequence). V was trimmed by 5 bases and J by 6 bases, leaving 20 bases between them. The CDR3, as DNA: TGTGCCAGCAGTCCCTCTGGGGAGTTGCGGGCTGAAGCTTTCTTT. Translating it yields CASSPSGELRAEAFF. Drawing the rest from reference TRBV5-5 and TRBJ1-1, the complete variable domain is DAGVTQSPTHLIKTRGQQVTLRCSPISGHKSVSWYQQVLGQGPQFIFQYYEKEERGRGNFPDRFSARQFPNYSSELNVNALLLGDSALYLCASSPSGELRAEAFFGQGTRLTVV.

The genes are TRBV4-1 and TRBJ1-1; D remains unclear. Germline CDR1 MGHRA, CDR2 YSYEKL. The CDR3 is made up of 15 amino acids. V shed 1 base and J shed 5 bases, with 14 bases lying between them. CDR3 DNA sequence: TGCGCCAGCAGCCAAGTGGCCGACTTGGAGACTGAAGCTTTCTTT. Its translation is CASSQVADLETEAFF.

The J gene is TRBJ2-1, the V gene TRBV3-1 (or the pseudogene TRBV3-2), with 14 bases that match TRBD2. Trimming cost V 0 bases and J 6 bases; bases outside gene matches: 7. Germline V gives CDR1 LGHDT, CDR2 YNNKEL (reference sequence). The CDR3 runs 18 residues. The chain's CDR3 is CASSQEGMGLAGANEQFF. CDR3 DNA sequence: TGTGCCAGCAGCCAAGAGGGTATGGGACTAGCGGGAGCCAATGAGCAGTTCTTC.